A selection of T cell receptor beta chains follows, all from one sample in a study of T-cell reconstitution after alpha-beta-depleted transplantation in children. TCRdb processed the PCR reads anew with MiXCR; each CDR3 protein has one entry. The profile shows fewer than 550,000 distinct CDR3 sequences, 11% of them singletons. Sequences were derived from PBMCs from the stem cell graft donor, sampled from the stem cell graft. These receptors were collected from a human donor who donated a stem cell graft to a child with acute myeloid leukemia. CDR3s include the opening cysteine and the closing phenylalanine or tryptophan. D genes are given only for firm matches. Size values are once, few and many counts, or a class for expanded clones, and some rows have none.

DNA | CDR3 | D | J | size | V
TGTGCCAGCAGCCAAGCAGGAGATACGCAGTATTTT | CASSQAGDTQYF | - | TRBJ2-3 | many | TRBV7-6
TGCGCCAGCAGCCCTAGAGTCTCCGGGGCCCAGCATTTT | CASSPRVSGAQHF | - | TRBJ1-5 | - | TRBV5-1
TGTGCCAGCAGCTTAATGGGCGGCTCCACAGATACGCAGTATTTT | CASSLMGGSTDTQYF | - | TRBJ2-3 | few | TRBV11-2
TGTGCCAGCAGCCAAGAGGGGATGGGAAAACTGGCCAAAAACATTCAGTACTTC | CASSQEGMGKLAKNIQYF | - | TRBJ2-4 | many | TRBV3-1
TGCAGTGCTAGAGATGGGCGGGTGTATGATACGCAGTATTTT | CSARDGRVYDTQYF | - | TRBJ2-3 | - | TRBV20-1
TGTGCCAGCAGGTCCGCGGCGGGGCAGGATGGACGGAGTGAGCAGTTCTTC | CASRSAAGQDGRSEQFF | - | TRBJ2-1 | few | TRBV5-4
TGTGCCATCGGCCCTGGGCTCCGGGACGGACAAGAGACCCAGTACTTC | CAIGPGLRDGQETQYF | - | TRBJ2-5 | - | TRBV5-4
TGTGCCAGCTCGGCCCAACAGGGTTTGGACACTGAAGCTTTCTTT | CASSAQQGLDTEAFF | - | TRBJ1-1 | - | TRBV18
TGCAGCGTCGTTGAGCCCCTCCTGAACACTGAAGCTTTCTTT | CSVVEPLLNTEAFF | - | TRBJ1-1 | few | TRBV29-1
TGCAGTGTCCGTCCCAGGGGAGGGTCCGGGGAGCTGTTTTTT | CSVRPRGGSGELFF | - | TRBJ2-2 | - | TRBV20-1
TGTGCCAGCAGAGGGAGGGGTTCTAACTATGGCTACACCTTC | CASRGRGSNYGYTF | - | TRBJ1-2 | - | TRBV6-1
TGTGCCAGCAGTTTCACTCCAGCGGGTCGTAGGACAGATACGCAGTATTTT | CASSFTPAGRRTDTQYF | - | TRBJ2-3 | few | TRBV27
TGTGCCAGCAGCCGCTCCTACAATGAGCAGTTCTTC | CASSRSYNEQFF | - | TRBJ2-1 | many | TRBV5-1
TGTGCCAGCAGTGAATTAGGCGGAACGGGAGATCTGACCTACAATGAGCAGTTCTTC | CASSELGGTGDLTYNEQFF | - | TRBJ2-1 | few | TRBV25-1
TGTGCCAGCTCACGTGAAGGCCGGGACAGATTCTACGAGCAGTACTTC | CASSREGRDRFYEQYF | TRBD1 | TRBJ2-7 | few | TRBV18
TGCGCCAGCAGCCAAGAGTGGGAAGGGAGCTCCTACGAGCAGTACTTC | CASSQEWEGSSYEQYF | - | TRBJ2-7 | few | TRBV4-3
TGTGCCAGCAGTTTATACAGCACTATCACAGATACGCAGTATTTT | CASSLYSTITDTQYF | - | TRBJ2-3 | few | TRBV12-3/TRBV12-4
TGTGCCAGCAGTGAAGAAGCTAGCGGTACCTACAATGAGCAGTTCTTC | CASSEEASGTYNEQFF | TRBD2 | TRBJ2-1 | - | TRBV6-1
TGCGCCAGCAGCCTATACCCAGACCCTAGCTCCTACAATGAGCAGTTCTTC | CASSLYPDPSSYNEQFF | - | TRBJ2-1 | - | TRBV5-1
TGTGCCAGCTCACCTGACAGGCAGTATGAGCAGTTCTTC | CASSPDRQYEQFF | - | TRBJ2-1 | - | TRBV18
TGTGCCACCAGTGCGGGAGATACGCAGTATTTT | CATSAGDTQYF | - | TRBJ2-3 | few | TRBV24-1
TGTGCCATCAGCCCAGCGGGCCGCACAGATACGCAGTATTTT | CAISPAGRTDTQYF | - | TRBJ2-3 | many | TRBV10-3
TGTGCCAGCAGCTTAGCAGGTTGGGGTAGCAATCAGCCCCAGCATTTT | CASSLAGWGSNQPQHF | - | TRBJ1-5 | few | TRBV7-2
TGTGCCAGCAGTTATGGACCGGGCCATGGCTACACCTTC | CASSYGPGHGYTF | - | TRBJ1-2 | many | TRBV6-6
TGTGCCAGCAGCCCGGGACTAGCGGGAGTTAATGCGCAGTACTTC | CASSPGLAGVNAQYF | TRBD2 | TRBJ2-7 | many | TRBV7-2
TGTGCCAGCAGGGCCTCGGCGGGATATTACAATGAGCAGTTCTTC | CASRASAGYYNEQFF | - | TRBJ2-1 | many | TRBV6-2/TRBV6-3
TGTGCCAGCTCACCCAGGATCGAAGATTCACCCCTCCACTTT | CASSPRIEDSPLHF | - | TRBJ1-6 | few | TRBV18
TGCAGCGTTGCCCCGGGACTAGCGATGGAGACCCAGTACTTC | CSVAPGLAMETQYF | TRBD2 | TRBJ2-5 | - | TRBV29-1
TGCGCCAGCAATCCGGGACTCCACACAGATACGCAGTATTTT | CASNPGLHTDTQYF | - | TRBJ2-3 | - | TRBV5-1
TGCGCCAGCAGCCAGGGACAGGGAGGCTACAATGAGCAGTTCTTC | CASSQGQGGYNEQFF | TRBD1 | TRBJ2-1 | few | TRBV4-3
TGTGCCAGCAGCAAAAACCCGGGCACCTACGAGCAGTACTTC | CASSKNPGTYEQYF | - | TRBJ2-7 | - | TRBV21-1
TGTGCCAGCAGCCAAGATAGGACTTCGGGGCAGTTCTTC | CASSQDRTSGQFF | - | TRBJ2-1 | few | TRBV4-2
TGTGCCAGCTCAGGGCTAACGGACCTTGGAAACACCATATATTTT | CASSGLTDLGNTIYF | - | TRBJ1-3 | - | TRBV18
TGCGCCAGCAGTCGGGACAGGGGGCTGTACGAGCAGTACTTC | CASSRDRGLYEQYF | TRBD1 | TRBJ2-7 | - | TRBV5-1
TGTGCCAGCAGTTACGCGGGTAGCTCCTACAATGAGCAGTTCTTC | CASSYAGSSYNEQFF | - | TRBJ2-1 | many | TRBV6-5
TGCAGCGTTGAAGTCGGCCTCGTGGAGACCCAGTACTTC | CSVEVGLVETQYF | - | TRBJ2-5 | few | TRBV29-1
TGTGCCAGCAGTCGGGACAGCGGGTGGGAGACCCAGTACTTC | CASSRDSGWETQYF | - | TRBJ2-5 | many | TRBV2
TGTGCCAGCAGCCTCGGACTAGCGGGAGGGGTGGACATTCAGTACTTC | CASSLGLAGGVDIQYF | TRBD2 | TRBJ2-4 | - | TRBV5-6
- | CSVATGTAERFF | - | TRBJ2-1 | many | TRBV29-1
TGTGCCAGCGGGGGGTTAATAGCGGGAGAATACGAGCAGTACTTC | CASGGLIAGEYEQYF | TRBD2 | TRBJ2-7 | few | TRBV7-6
TGTGCCAGCAGCCGAGACTCCGGGACAGGGGTAGAGGGTAGCAATCAGCCCCAGCATTTT | CASSRDSGTGVEGSNQPQHF | TRBD1 | TRBJ1-5 | few | TRBV7-6
TGTGCCAGCAGCTTGCGACTAGCGGGAGTGTATAATGAGCAGTTCTTC | CASSLRLAGVYNEQFF | TRBD2 | TRBJ2-1 | - | TRBV5-8
TGTGCCAGCAGTCACCGGGACAGCCCTCGCAGTAATGAGCAGTTCTTC | CASSHRDSPRSNEQFF | TRBD1 | TRBJ2-1 | many | TRBV6-5
TGTGCCAGCAGCTTAAGTGGGGATACGCAGTATTTT | CASSLSGDTQYF | - | TRBJ2-3 | many | TRBV7-9
TGTGCCAGCAGCTTAGGGGGGACAACCTCCACGGCCCAGCATTTT | CASSLGGTTSTAQHF | - | TRBJ1-5 | - | TRBV7-2
TGTGCCAACAACGACAGGGTTGGAGAGACCCAGTACTTC | CANNDRVGETQYF | TRBD1 | TRBJ2-5 | - | TRBV2
TGCGCCAGCAGCTTGAGAGCGGGCGGCACGGATGAGCAGTTCTTC | CASSLRAGGTDEQFF | - | TRBJ2-1 | few | TRBV5-1
TGTGCCAGCAGTTTAGACGCGGGAGGGATCTACGAGCAGTACTTC | CASSLDAGGIYEQYF | TRBD2 | TRBJ2-7 | few | TRBV12-3/TRBV12-4
TGCGCCAGCAGCTTGGTAGCGGGACCAGATACGCAGTATTTT | CASSLVAGPDTQYF | TRBD2 | TRBJ2-3 | few | TRBV5-1
TGCGCCAGCAGCCAAGACAGTGGGGGGTTACACACCATATATTTT | CASSQDSGGLHTIYF | - | TRBJ1-3 | - | TRBV4-3
TGTGCCACAACTGGGGCCAACGGCCTGACTTTC | CATTGANGLTF | - | TRBJ2-6 | - | TRBV6-6
TGTGCCAGCAAACTAGCGGGGGGCCGGGAGACCCAGTACTTC | CASKLAGGRETQYF | TRBD2 | TRBJ2-5 | - | TRBV6-1
TGTGCCAGCAGTTTAGGGCGCAGTATGAACACTGAAGCTTTCTTT | CASSLGRSMNTEAFF | - | TRBJ1-1 | many | TRBV12-3/TRBV12-4
TGTGCCAGCAGTGATTATGGGACAGCTCATTCACCCCTCCACTTT | CASSDYGTAHSPLHF | TRBD1 | TRBJ1-6 | - | TRBV25-1
TGCGCCAGCAGCCCGGGAGAAGTCCGCTCCTACAATGAGCAGTTCTTC | CASSPGEVRSYNEQFF | - | TRBJ2-1 | few | TRBV5-1
TGTGCCAGCAGCCTACGACAGGGAAGACCCCTCCACTTT | CASSLRQGRPLHF | TRBD1 | TRBJ1-6 | few | TRBV3-1
TGTGCTAGCAGCGCGGACAGTTCAACTAATGAAAAACTGTTTTTT | CASSADSSTNEKLFF | - | TRBJ1-4 | few | TRBV7-7